This T cell receptor (beta chain) was retrieved from a study of identical twins. Whole-study results and caveats: Twins' surplus sharing was weaker for beta out-of-frame sequences. It was out-of-frame TCR alpha sharing in monozygotic twins that models underestimated.

The CDR3 contains 15 residues. V lost 1 base to trimming and J lost 6 bases, with 16 bases between them. This clonotype was counted only a few times. Its cognate antigen is unknown. Template switching added a universal primer site; cDNA carried unique molecular identifiers. TCRdb re-analysed the 5' RACE reads in MiXCR, keeping a single row per CDR3 protein. The sample gives approximately 210,000 distinct CDR3 sequences, approximately 9% of which show up once; 5% to 6% is in the top ten. The sequence was obtained from a woman aged 18-29 years in good health. The chain combines TRBV12-3 or TRBV12-4 with TRBJ2-7, with D maybe TRBD1 (6 bases). The sample consisted of memory (CD45RO+) T cells sorted from blood. In DNA, the CDR3 is TGTGCCAGCAGTTTAGGGGGGCACAGGGTTGGCGAGCAGTACTTC. Amino acid sequence: CASSLGGHRVGEQYF.